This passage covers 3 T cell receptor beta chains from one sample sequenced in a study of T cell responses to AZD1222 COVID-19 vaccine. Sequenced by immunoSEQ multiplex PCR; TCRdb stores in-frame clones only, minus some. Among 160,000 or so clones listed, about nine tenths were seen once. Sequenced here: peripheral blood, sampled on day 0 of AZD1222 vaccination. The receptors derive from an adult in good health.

This chain's CDR3 is CASSRGLANRQETQYF. In DNA, the CDR3 is TGTGCCAGCAGCCGTGGACTAGCCAACCGCCAAGAGACCCAGTACTTC. The chain employs TRBV3-1 (or the pseudogene TRBV3-2) and TRBJ2-5; 8 nucleotides line up with TRBD2. The germline V gene encodes CDR1 LGHDT and CDR2 YNNKEL (reference sequence). Trimming removed 4 bases from V and 1 base from J; junction bases left unmatched: 8. The CDR3 extends over 16 amino acids.

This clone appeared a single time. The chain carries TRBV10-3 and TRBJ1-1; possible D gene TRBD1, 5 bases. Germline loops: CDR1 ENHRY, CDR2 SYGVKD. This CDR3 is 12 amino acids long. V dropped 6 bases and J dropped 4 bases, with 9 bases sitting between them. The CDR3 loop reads CAISRGGTEAFF. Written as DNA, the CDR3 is TGTGCCATCAGCCGGGGCGGCACTGAAGCTTTCTTT.

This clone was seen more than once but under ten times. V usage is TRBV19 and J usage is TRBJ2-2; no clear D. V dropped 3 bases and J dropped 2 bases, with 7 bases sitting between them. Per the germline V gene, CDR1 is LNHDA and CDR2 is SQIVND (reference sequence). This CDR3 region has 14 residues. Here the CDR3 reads CASSISRNTGELFF. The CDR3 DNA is TGTGCCAGTAGTATCTCCAGAAACACCGGGGAGCTGTTTTTT. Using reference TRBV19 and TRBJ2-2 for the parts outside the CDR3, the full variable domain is DGGITQSPKYLFRKEGQNVTLSCEQNLNHDAMYWYRQDPGQGLRLIYYSQIVNDFQKGDIAEGYSVSREKKESFPLTVTSAQKNPTAFYLCASSISRNTGELFFGEGSRLTVL.